This TCR beta chain originates from a study of blood T cell repertoires in COVID-19. Study details: Sites in the United States, Italy and Spain provided acute and convalescent COVID-19 samples. Sample material is recorded as cDNA or gDNA derived from T cells, B-cell-depleted T cells, or PBMCs.

Original handling: Researchers report that nucleated cell counts were estimated from reference gene primer amplification. Assay: immunoSEQ multiplex PCR; the TCRdb copy retains only in-frame clones and omits some. The V and J calls and the clone size are those of that table, but D and trimming were determined from the DNA. The sample lists about 190,000 clones; around four fifths were seen once. This clone has a handful of counts. Deletions cut 7 bases from V and 6 bases from J, with 12 bases between. The CDR3 consists of 12 residues. Germline CDR1 SQVTM, CDR2 ANQGSEA. The gene calls are TRBV29-1 and TRBJ1-4; the D gene is possibly TRBD1 (6 bases). Input material: peripheral blood. The clonotype was recovered from a woman aged 25 to 39 with acute or convalescent COVID-19. The DNA of the CDR3 is TGCAGCGCGGGGGCGGTGGATGAAAAACTGTTTTTT. Translating it yields CSAGAVDEKLFF.